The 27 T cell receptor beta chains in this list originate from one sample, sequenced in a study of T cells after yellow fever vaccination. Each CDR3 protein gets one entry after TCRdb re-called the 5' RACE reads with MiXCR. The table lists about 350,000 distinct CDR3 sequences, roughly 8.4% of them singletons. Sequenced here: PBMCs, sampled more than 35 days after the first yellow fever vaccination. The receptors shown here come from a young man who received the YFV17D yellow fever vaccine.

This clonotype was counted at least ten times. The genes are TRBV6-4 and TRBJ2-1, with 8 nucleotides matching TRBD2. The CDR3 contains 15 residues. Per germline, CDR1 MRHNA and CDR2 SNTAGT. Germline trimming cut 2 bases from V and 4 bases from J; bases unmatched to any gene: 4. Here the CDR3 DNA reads TGTGCCAGCAGTGACCGGCGGGGGGCATACAATGAGCAGTTCTTC. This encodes CASSDRRGAYNEQFF.

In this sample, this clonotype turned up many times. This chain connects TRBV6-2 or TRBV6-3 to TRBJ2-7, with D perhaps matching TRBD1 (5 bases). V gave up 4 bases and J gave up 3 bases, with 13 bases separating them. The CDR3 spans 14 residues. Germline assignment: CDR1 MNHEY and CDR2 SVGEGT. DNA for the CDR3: TGTGCCAGCAGTTTTTGGACAACTATCTACGAGCAGTACTTC. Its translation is CASSFWTTIYEQYF.

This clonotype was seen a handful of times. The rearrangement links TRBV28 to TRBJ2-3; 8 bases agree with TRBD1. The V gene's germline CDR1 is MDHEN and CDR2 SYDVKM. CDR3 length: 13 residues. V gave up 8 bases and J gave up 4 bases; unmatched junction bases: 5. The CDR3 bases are TGTGCCAGCCTCGGACAGGGTGCAGATACGCAGTATTTT. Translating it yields CASLGQGADTQYF. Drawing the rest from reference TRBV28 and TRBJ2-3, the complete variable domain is DVKVTQSSRYLVKRTGEKVFLECVQDMDHENMFWYRQDPGLGLRLIYFSYDVKMKEKGDIPEGYSVSREKKERFSLILESASTNQTSMYLCASLGQGADTQYFGPGTRLTVL.

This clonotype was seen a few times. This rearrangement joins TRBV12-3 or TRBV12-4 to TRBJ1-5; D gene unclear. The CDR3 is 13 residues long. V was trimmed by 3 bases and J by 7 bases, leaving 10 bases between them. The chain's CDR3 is CASSFGPRQPQHF. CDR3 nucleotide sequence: TGTGCCAGCAGTTTCGGGCCGAGGCAGCCCCAGCATTTT.

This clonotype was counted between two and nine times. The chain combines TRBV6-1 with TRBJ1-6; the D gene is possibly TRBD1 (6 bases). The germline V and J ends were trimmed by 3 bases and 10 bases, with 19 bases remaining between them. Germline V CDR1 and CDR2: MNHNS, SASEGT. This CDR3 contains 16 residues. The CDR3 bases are TGTGCCAGCAGTGACCCCGGGACACCGAAGGGATCACCCCTCCACTTT. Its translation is CASSDPGTPKGSPLHF.

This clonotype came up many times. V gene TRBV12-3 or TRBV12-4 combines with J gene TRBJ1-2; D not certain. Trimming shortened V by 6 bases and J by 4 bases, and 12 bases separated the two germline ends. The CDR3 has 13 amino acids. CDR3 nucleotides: TGTGCCAGCAGCCCCCTGGTAGGCTATGGCTACACCTTC. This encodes CASSPLVGYGYTF.

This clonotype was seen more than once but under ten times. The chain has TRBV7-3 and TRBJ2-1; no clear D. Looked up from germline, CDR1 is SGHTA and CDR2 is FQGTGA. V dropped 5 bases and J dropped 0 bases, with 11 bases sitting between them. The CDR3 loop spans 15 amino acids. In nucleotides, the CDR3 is TGTGCCAGCAGCCCAACTACAAACTCCTACAATGAGCAGTTCTTC. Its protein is CASSPTTNSYNEQFF.

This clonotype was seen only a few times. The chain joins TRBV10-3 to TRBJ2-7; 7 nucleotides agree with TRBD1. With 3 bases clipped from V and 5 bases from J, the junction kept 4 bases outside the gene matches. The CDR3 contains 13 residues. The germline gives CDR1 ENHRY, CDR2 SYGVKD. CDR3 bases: TGTGCCATCAGTGATATAACAGGGGACGAGCAGTACGTC. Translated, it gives CAISDITGDEQYV.

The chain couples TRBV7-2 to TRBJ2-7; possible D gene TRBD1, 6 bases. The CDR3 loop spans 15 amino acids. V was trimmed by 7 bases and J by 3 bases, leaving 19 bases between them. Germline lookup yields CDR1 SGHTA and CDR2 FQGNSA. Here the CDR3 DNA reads TGTGCCAGCAAGCTTAGCAGGGGATCCCTCTACGAGCAGTACTTC. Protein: CASKLSRGSLYEQYF.

In DNA form, the CDR3 reads TGTGCCAGTAGTACCGACCCCCCCGGGGTCGGTGGCAATCAGCCCCAGCATTTT. This codes for CASSTDPPGVGGNQPQHF. J is TRBJ1-5 and V is TRBV19, with D unresolved. V lost 4 bases and J 2 bases, leaving 21 bases between the germline ends. The CDR3 has 18 amino acids. Germline CDR1 reads LNHDA; CDR2 reads SQIVND (reference sequence).

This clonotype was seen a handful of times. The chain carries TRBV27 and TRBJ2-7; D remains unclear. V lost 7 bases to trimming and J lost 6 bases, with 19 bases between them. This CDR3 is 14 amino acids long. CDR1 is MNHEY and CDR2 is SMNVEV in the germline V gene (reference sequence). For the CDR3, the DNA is TGTGCCAGCATATGTAGGCTCCCCCTATGCGAGCAGTACTTC. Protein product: CASICRLPLCEQYF.

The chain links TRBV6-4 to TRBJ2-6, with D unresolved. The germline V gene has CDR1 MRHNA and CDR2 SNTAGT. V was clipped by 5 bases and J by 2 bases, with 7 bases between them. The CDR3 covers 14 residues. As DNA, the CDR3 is TGTGCCAGCAGTTCGAGCCCTGGGGCCAACGTCCTGACTTTC. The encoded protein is CASSSSPGANVLTF.

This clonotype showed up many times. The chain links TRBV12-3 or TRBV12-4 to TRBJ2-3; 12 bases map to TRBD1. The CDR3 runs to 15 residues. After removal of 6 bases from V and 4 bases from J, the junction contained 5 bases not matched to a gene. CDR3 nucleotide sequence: TGTGCCAGCAGGGGACAGGGGGCAATCGCAGATACGCAGTATTTT. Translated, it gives CASRGQGAIADTQYF.

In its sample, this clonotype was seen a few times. In DNA, the CDR3 is TGCGCCAGCAGCCAACCCGCGAGCGGAAACTATGGCTACACCTTC. As protein: CASSQPASGNYGYTF. The chain combines TRBV4-1 with TRBJ1-2; D is unclear. The germline CDR1 and CDR2 sequences are MGHRA and YSYEKL. The CDR3 totals 15 residues. V gave up 2 bases and J gave up 2 bases, with 12 bases separating them.

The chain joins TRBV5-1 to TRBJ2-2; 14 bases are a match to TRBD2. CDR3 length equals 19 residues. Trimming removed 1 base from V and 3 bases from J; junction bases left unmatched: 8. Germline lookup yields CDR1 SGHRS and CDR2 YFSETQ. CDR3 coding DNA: TGCGCCAGCAGCTTGTTGGGGACTAGCGGGGGCGGCCACACCGGGGAGCTGTTTTTT. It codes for CASSLLGTSGGGHTGELFF.

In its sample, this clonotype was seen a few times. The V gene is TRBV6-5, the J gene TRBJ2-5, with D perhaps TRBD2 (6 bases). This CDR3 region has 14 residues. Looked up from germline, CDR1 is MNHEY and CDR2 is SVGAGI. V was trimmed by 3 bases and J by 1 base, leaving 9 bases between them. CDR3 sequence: CASSYLTSQETQYF. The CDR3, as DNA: TGTGCCAGCAGTTATCTGACTAGCCAAGAGACCCAGTACTTC.

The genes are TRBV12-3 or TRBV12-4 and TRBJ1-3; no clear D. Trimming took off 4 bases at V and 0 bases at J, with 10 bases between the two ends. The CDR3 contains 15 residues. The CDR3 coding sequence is TGTGCCAGCAGTTCCCCGGTCCTCTCTGGAAACACCATATATTTT. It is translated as CASSSPVLSGNTIYF.

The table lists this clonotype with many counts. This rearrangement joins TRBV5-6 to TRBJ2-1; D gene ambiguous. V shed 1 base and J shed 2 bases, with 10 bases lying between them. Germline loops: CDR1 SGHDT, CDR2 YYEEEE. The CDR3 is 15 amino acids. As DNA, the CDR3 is TGTGCCAGCAGCTTGCGTCCAGGAGCCTACAATGAGCAGTTCTTC. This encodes CASSLRPGAYNEQFF.

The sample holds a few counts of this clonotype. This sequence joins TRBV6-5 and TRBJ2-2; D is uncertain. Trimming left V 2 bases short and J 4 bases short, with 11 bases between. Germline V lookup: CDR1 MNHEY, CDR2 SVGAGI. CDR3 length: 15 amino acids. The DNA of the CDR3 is TGTGCCAGCAGTTACGGGGTCAGAGCCACCGGGGAGCTGTTTTTT. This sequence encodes CASSYGVRATGELFF.

The CDR3 loop is CASSQAGAGWHTGELFF. The DNA for the CDR3 is TGCGCCAGCAGCCAAGCGGGAGCGGGGTGGCACACCGGGGAGCTGTTTTTT. The V and J genes are TRBV4-1 and TRBJ2-2, with 7 bases matching TRBD2. CDR3 length equals 17 residues. Germline V gives CDR1 MGHRA, CDR2 YSYEKL. The V gene end was trimmed by 1 base and the J gene end by 3 bases; junction bases not matched to a gene: 8.

This chain's CDR3 is CASSSTFRQSPNSPLHF. The CDR3 nucleotides read TGTGCCAGCAGCTCCACATTTCGTCAATCTCCTAATTCACCCCTCCACTTT. The rearrangement uses TRBV7-9 and TRBJ1-6; D uncertain. The CDR3 spans 17 residues. The germline V and J ends were trimmed by 4 bases and 6 bases, with 19 bases remaining between them. Per germline, CDR1 SEHNR and CDR2 FQNEAQ (reference sequence).

CDR3 sequence: CASSQEWKNTQYF. CDR3 DNA sequence: TGTGCCAGCAGCCAAGAGTGGAAAAATACGCAGTATTTT. This rearrangement joins TRBV3-1 to TRBJ2-3; D not certain. Between the trimmed V and J ends, which lost 0 bases and 7 bases, there was a span of 8 bases. Per the germline V gene, CDR1 is LGHDT and CDR2 is YNNKEL (reference sequence). The CDR3 is 13 amino acids.

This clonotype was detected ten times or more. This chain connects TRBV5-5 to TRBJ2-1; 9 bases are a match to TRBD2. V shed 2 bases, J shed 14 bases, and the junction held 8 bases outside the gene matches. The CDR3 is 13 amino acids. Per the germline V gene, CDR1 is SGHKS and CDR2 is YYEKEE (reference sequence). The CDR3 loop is CASSFLAGGPEFF. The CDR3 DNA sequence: TGTGCCAGCAGCTTTCTTGCGGGGGGGCCGGAGTTCTTC.

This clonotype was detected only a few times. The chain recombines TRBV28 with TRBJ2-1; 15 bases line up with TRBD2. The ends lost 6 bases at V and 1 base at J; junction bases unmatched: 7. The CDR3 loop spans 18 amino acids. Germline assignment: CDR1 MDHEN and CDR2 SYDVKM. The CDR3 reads CASRDGLAGGPSYNEQFF. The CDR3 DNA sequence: TGTGCCAGCAGGGACGGACTAGCGGGGGGGCCATCCTACAATGAGCAGTTCTTC.

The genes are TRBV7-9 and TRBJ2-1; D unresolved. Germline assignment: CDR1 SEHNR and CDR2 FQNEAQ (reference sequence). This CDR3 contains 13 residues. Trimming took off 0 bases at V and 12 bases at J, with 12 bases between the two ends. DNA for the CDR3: TGTGCCAGCAGCTTAGCCCCTTCATCGGCGCAGTTCTTC. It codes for CASSLAPSSAQFF.

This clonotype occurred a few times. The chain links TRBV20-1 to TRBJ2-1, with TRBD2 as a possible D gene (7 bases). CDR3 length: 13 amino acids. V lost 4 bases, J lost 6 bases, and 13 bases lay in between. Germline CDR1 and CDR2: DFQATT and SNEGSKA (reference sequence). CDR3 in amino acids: CSAMRGGVNEQFF. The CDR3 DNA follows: TGCAGTGCTATGAGGGGGGGAGTCAATGAGCAGTTCTTC.

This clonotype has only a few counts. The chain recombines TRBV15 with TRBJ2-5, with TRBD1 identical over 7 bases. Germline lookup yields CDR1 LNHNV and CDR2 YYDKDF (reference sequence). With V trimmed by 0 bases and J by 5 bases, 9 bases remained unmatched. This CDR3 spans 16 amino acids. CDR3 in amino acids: CATSRDITQGKETQYF. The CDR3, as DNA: TGTGCCACCAGCAGAGACATAACACAGGGGAAGGAGACCCAGTACTTC.